A single sample gave rise to the 27 T cell receptor beta chains below, sequenced in a study of shared clonotypes between healthy human individuals. Sequenced by immunoSEQ multiplex PCR; TCRdb stores in-frame clones only, minus some. The sample carries about 530,000 clones, 90% to 96% recorded once. Sequencing input: naive CD4+ T cells sorted from blood. The subset denotes: CD45RA+ positively selected. The origin of the receptors is a woman younger than 45 in good health.

With respect to this clone: Other DNA sequences in the same sample also yield this CDR3. V usage is TRBV5-1 and J usage is TRBJ2-3; D uncertain. V lost 0 bases and J 0 bases, leaving 5 bases between the germline ends. The CDR3 runs 14 residues. CDR1 is SGHRS and CDR2 is YFSETQ in the germline V gene. CDR3 sequence reads: CASSLDRSTDTQYF. For the CDR3, the DNA is TGCGCCAGCAGCTTGGATCGGAGCACAGATACGCAGTATTTT.

CDR3 sequence (DNA): TGCAGCGTTGAAACGATAGCACATAGCACAGATACGCAGTATTTT. Translating gives CSVETIAHSTDTQYF. The rearrangement links TRBV29-1 to TRBJ2-3; D is unresolved. V lost 2 bases and J 0 bases, leaving 12 bases between the germline ends. The CDR3 consists of 15 residues. Germline V gene sequence: CDR1 SQVTM, CDR2 ANQGSEA.

The chain couples TRBV27 to TRBJ2-5, with 9 bases fitting TRBD2. Gene TRBJ2-7 matches the end of the DNA better, so the J call may be wrong. The CDR3 runs 18 residues. Germline V CDR1 and CDR2: MNHEY, SMNVEV (reference sequence). The DNA of the CDR3 is TGTGCCAGCAGTTCATCCCTCACTAGCGGGCAGAGCTCCTACGAGCAGTACTTC. This gives the protein CASSSSLTSGQSSYEQYF.

The CDR3 DNA reads as TGTGCCAGCTCACCAAATCTAGGGACAGGATCCTCCTACGAGCAGTACTTC. Its translation is CASSPNLGTGSSYEQYF. The V call is TRBV18, the J call TRBJ2-7; 8 positions match TRBD1. CDR1 KGHSH and CDR2 LQKENI come from the germline V gene. The CDR3 is made up of 17 amino acids. V was clipped by 2 bases and J by 0 bases; unmatched bases: 9.

A word on this clone: At the DNA level, this CDR3 is encoded by other sequences in the same sample as well. The CDR3 nucleotides read TGTGCCAGCTCACCACCAGGACAGGGTTCTGAAAAACTGTTTTTT. This translates into CASSPPGQGSEKLFF. The chain uses TRBV18 and TRBJ1-4; 8 nucleotides match TRBD1. The CDR3 length is 15 residues. Germline values: CDR1 KGHSH, CDR2 LQKENI. With 0 bases clipped from V and 7 bases from J, the junction kept 4 bases outside the gene matches.

The chain recombines TRBV7-9 with TRBJ1-1; D is unresolved. Germline loops: CDR1 SEHNR, CDR2 FQNEAQ (reference sequence). The CDR3 has 14 residues. Trimming stripped 0 bases from V and 0 bases from J, with 5 bases between. The CDR3, as DNA: TGTGCCAGCAGCTTAGCGGGAATGAACACTGAAGCTTTCTTT. Translating it yields CASSLAGMNTEAFF.

The V call is TRBV5-1, the J call TRBJ2-1, with D possibly being TRBD1 (6 bases). CDR3 length equals 13 residues. The ends were cut back, 4 bases at V and 6 bases at J, with 11 bases in the middle. Germline CDR1 SGHRS, CDR2 YFSETQ. CDR3 nucleotides: TGCGCCAGCAGCACGCAGACAGGCAATGAGCAGTTCTTC. Protein sequence: CASSTQTGNEQFF.

Worth noting for this clone: Distinct nucleotide sequences in the sample also encode this CDR3. J is TRBJ2-7 and V is TRBV28; 7 nucleotides align to TRBD2. The CDR3 runs to 14 residues. The germline V gene encodes CDR1 MDHEN and CDR2 SYDVKM. The trim removed 3 bases at V and 2 bases at J, leaving 4 bases unmatched. The CDR3 loop is CASSLSGDPYEQYF. The CDR3 nucleotides are TGTGCCAGCAGTTTGAGCGGGGACCCCTACGAGCAGTACTTC.

The gene calls are TRBV5-6 and TRBJ2-7, with 12 positions matching TRBD2. Germline lookup yields CDR1 SGHDT and CDR2 YYEEEE. The CDR3 consists of 16 residues. After removal of 1 base from V and 1 base from J, the junction contained 3 bases not matched to a gene. CDR3 sequence: CASSLPGTSGSYEQYF. The CDR3 nucleotides are TGTGCCAGCAGCTTGCCAGGGACTAGCGGGTCCTACGAGCAGTACTTC. Drawing the rest from reference TRBV5-6 and TRBJ2-7, the complete variable domain is DAGVTQSPTHLIKTRGQQVTLRCSPKSGHDTVSWYQQALGQGPQFIFQYYEEEERQRGNFPDRFSGHQFPNYSSELNVNALLLGDSALYLCASSLPGTSGSYEQYFGPGTRLTVT.

The chain uses TRBV27 and TRBJ2-5; TRBD2 matches 7 bases. Germline values: CDR1 MNHEY, CDR2 SMNVEV (reference sequence). The CDR3 length is 14 residues. The junction had 3 bases not matched to a gene; V was cut back by 5 bases and J by 0 bases. This CDR3 is CASSPGLYQETQYF. The CDR3 DNA reads TGTGCCAGCAGTCCGGGACTATACCAAGAGACCCAGTACTTC.

This chain joins TRBV6-5 and TRBJ2-7; 9 nucleotides align to TRBD2. The CDR3 totals 14 residues. V lost 10 bases and J lost 5; bases outside the gene matches: 12. Germline V gene lookup returns CDR1 MNHEY and CDR2 SVGAGI. CDR3 in DNA: TGTGCCAACTCAATAGGGCTAGCGGGAAACGAGCAGTACTTC. It codes for CANSIGLAGNEQYF.

The chain joins TRBV4-2 to TRBJ2-2; 8 bases agree with TRBD2. Trimming removed 4 bases from V and 6 bases from J; junction bases left unmatched: 10. The CDR3 is made up of 16 amino acids. Germline V CDR1 and CDR2: LGHNA, YNFKEQ. The CDR3 spells CASSRREGQFAGELFF. The CDR3 region has the DNA TGTGCCAGCAGCCGCCGGGAGGGCCAGTTCGCCGGGGAGCTGTTTTTT.

The rearrangement uses TRBV30 and TRBJ1-4; 8 bases are a match to TRBD1. Germline loops: CDR1 GTSNPN, CDR2 SVGIG (reference sequence). The CDR3 length is 14 residues. The V and J ends lost 2 bases and 8 bases, in that order; junction bases with no gene match: 7. The CDR3 loop reads CAWSIPGQDEKLFF. CDR3 sequence (DNA): TGTGCCTGGAGTATACCGGGACAGGACGAAAAACTGTTTTTT.

The chain carries TRBV27 and TRBJ1-5; no reliable D call. Trimming removed 3 bases from V and 2 bases from J, with 14 bases in between. The germline V gene has CDR1 MNHEY and CDR2 SMNVEV (reference sequence). This CDR3 contains 16 residues. The CDR3 nucleotides read TGTGCCAGCAGTTTCGAACGCCCGGTGGGCAATCAGCCCCAGCATTTT. This translates into CASSFERPVGNQPQHF.

The chain combines TRBV18 with TRBJ2-2; TRBD1 aligns across 8 bases. Trimming took 3 bases from V and 3 from J; bases not matched to a gene: 12. Germline CDR1 reads KGHSH; CDR2 reads LQKENI. This CDR3 contains 18 residues. The CDR3 nucleotides read TGTGCCAGCTCACCCCCCCGCGGACAGGGAGGATACACCGGGGAGCTGTTTTTT. It is translated as CASSPPRGQGGYTGELFF. Full variable domain (rest looked up from reference TRBV18 and TRBJ2-2): NAGVMQNPRHLVRRRGQEARLRCSPMKGHSHVYWYRQLPEEGLKFMVYLQKENIIDESGMPKERFSAEFPKEGPSILRIQQVVRGDSAAYFCASSPPRGQGGYTGELFFGEGSRLTVL.

This clone was counted a few times. The gene calls are TRBV7-7 and TRBJ1-5; unclear D gene. V dropped 2 bases and J dropped 4 bases, with 6 bases sitting between them. The germline V gene has CDR1 SSHAT and CDR2 FNYEAQ (reference sequence). The CDR3 is made up of 13 amino acids. For the CDR3, the DNA is TGTGCCAGCAGCTTACGTGAGAATCAGCCCCAGCATTTT. It encodes CASSLRENQPQHF. Full variable domain (rest looked up from reference TRBV7-7 and TRBJ1-5): GAGVSQSPRYKVTKRGQDVTLRCDPISSHATLYWYQQALGQGPEFLTYFNYEAQPDKSGLPSDRFSAERPEGSISTLTIQRTEQRDSAMYRCASSLRENQPQHFGDGTRLSIL.

The chain links TRBV4-1 to TRBJ2-2, with 16 bases aligning to TRBD2. Germline V gene sequence: CDR1 MGHRA, CDR2 YSYEKL. This CDR3 comprises 19 residues. The V gene end was trimmed by 3 bases and the J gene end by 4 bases; junction bases not matched to a gene: 8. The CDR3 protein is CASSQLGLAGGPGTGELFF. In nucleotides, the CDR3 is TGCGCCAGCAGCCAGCTGGGACTAGCGGGAGGGCCGGGCACCGGGGAGCTGTTTTTT.

V is TRBV14 and J is TRBJ2-2; D is unclear. The germline V gene has CDR1 SGHDN and CDR2 FVKESK. V lost 5 bases to trimming and J lost 5 bases, with 9 bases between them. The CDR3 length is 13 residues. CDR3 loop: CASSSHETGELFF. In nucleotides, the CDR3 is TGTGCCAGCAGCTCTCACGAGACCGGGGAGCTGTTTTTT.

This chain joins TRBV19 and TRBJ2-7; 9 nucleotides match TRBD2. Germline V lookup: CDR1 LNHDA, CDR2 SQIVND (reference sequence). Unmatched junction bases numbered 1, after V lost 3 bases and J lost 1 base. The CDR3 loop spans 14 amino acids. The CDR3: CASSMTSGSYEQYF. The DNA of the CDR3 is TGTGCCAGTAGTATGACTAGCGGATCCTACGAGCAGTACTTC.

The chain is built from TRBV5-3 and TRBJ2-7, with a tentative D call TRBD1 (6 bases). TRBV5-3 carries the ORF label, with uncertain function. The CDR3 has 17 residues. The V gene lost 4 bases and the J gene lost 0 bases, with 20 bases spanning the gap. The CDR3 sequence is CARSTDRRTDSSYEQYF. The DNA for the CDR3 is TGTGCCAGAAGCACAGACCGGAGGACGGACAGCTCCTACGAGCAGTACTTC.

The V call is TRBV11-2, the J call TRBJ2-7; D possibly corresponds to TRBD1 (6 bases). Germline CDR1 reads SGHAT; CDR2 reads FQNNGV. The CDR3 covers 16 residues. V lost 5 bases, J lost 2 bases, and 19 bases lay in between. The CDR3 bases are TGTGCCAGCAGCGTCAGACAGGTGTCAGACGCCTACGAGCAGTACTTC. Encoded protein: CASSVRQVSDAYEQYF.

The V gene is TRBV29-1, the J gene TRBJ2-3, with D tentatively TRBD1 or TRBD2 (7 bases each). Trimming took 3 bases from V and 3 from J, leaving 10 bases between them. This CDR3 is 13 amino acids long. In germline, CDR1 is SQVTM, CDR2 ANQGSEA. DNA for the CDR3: TGCAGCGTTGACAGGGGGGGTACAGATACGCAGTATTTT. It encodes CSVDRGGTDTQYF.

The table lists this clone with a few counts. V gene TRBV7-7 combines with J gene TRBJ2-7, with TRBD2 as a possible D gene (5 bases). CDR1 is SSHAT, CDR2 FNYEAQ, per germline (reference sequence). The CDR3 has 13 amino acids. V was pared by 0 bases and J by 3 bases, with 6 bases between. The CDR3 protein is CASSLAGSYEQYF. The CDR3 DNA is TGTGCCAGCAGCTTAGCAGGGAGCTACGAGCAGTACTTC. Based on the CDR3 plus reference TRBV7-7 and TRBJ2-7, the full variable domain is GAGVSQSPRYKVTKRGQDVTLRCDPISSHATLYWYQQALGQGPEFLTYFNYEAQPDKSGLPSDRFSAERPEGSISTLTIQRTEQRDSAMYRCASSLAGSYEQYFGPGTRLTVT.

The V and J genes are TRBV28 and TRBJ1-6; TRBD1 matches 8 bases. The CDR3 totals 13 residues. Germline V CDR1 and CDR2: MDHEN, SYDVKM. Unmatched junction bases numbered 7, after V lost 8 bases and J lost 10 bases. This CDR3 is CASVGTGLSPLHF. CDR3 nucleotides: TGTGCCAGCGTGGGGACAGGTCTATCACCCCTCCACTTT.

Of note for this clone: Within the sample, other DNA sequences also encode this same CDR3. This chain joins TRBV10-3 and TRBJ1-5; D is unresolved. This CDR3 is 14 amino acids long. With 4 bases removed from V and 2 bases from J, the gap between germline ends came to 9 bases. CDR1 is ENHRY and CDR2 is SYGVKD in the germline V gene. In nucleotides, the CDR3 is TGTGCCATCAGTGTTTCAGCAGGCAATCAGCCCCAGCATTTT. Its protein product is CAISVSAGNQPQHF.

V and J are TRBV7-6 and TRBJ1-5; D is undetermined. This CDR3 comprises 13 residues. The germline CDR1 and CDR2 sequences are SGHVS and FNYEAQ. The V end was cut by 0 bases, the J end by 6 bases, with 6 bases between. CDR3: CASSLASGQPQHF. The DNA of the CDR3 is TGTGCCAGCAGCTTAGCCTCAGGTCAGCCCCAGCATTTT.

This sequence joins TRBV6-1 and TRBJ1-1, with D unresolved. The CDR3 runs 11 residues. V lost 4 bases and J 6 bases, leaving 6 bases between the germline ends. Germline CDR1 is MNHNS and CDR2 is SASEGT. The CDR3 reads CASSGGAEAFF. In nucleotides, the CDR3 is TGTGCCAGCAGTGGTGGGGCTGAAGCTTTCTTT.